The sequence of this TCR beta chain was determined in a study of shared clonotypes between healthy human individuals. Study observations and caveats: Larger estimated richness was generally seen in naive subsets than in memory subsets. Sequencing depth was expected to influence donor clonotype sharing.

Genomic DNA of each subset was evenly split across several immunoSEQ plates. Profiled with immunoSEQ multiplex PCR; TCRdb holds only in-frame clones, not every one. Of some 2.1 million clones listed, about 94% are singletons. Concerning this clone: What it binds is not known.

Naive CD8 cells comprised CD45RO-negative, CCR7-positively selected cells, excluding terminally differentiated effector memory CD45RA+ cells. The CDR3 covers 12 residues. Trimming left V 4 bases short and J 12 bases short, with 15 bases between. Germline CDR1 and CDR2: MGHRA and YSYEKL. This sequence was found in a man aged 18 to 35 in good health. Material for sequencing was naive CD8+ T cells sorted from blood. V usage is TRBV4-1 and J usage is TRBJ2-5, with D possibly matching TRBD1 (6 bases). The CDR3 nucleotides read TGCGCCAGCAGCCTATACGGGGACATCAAGTACTTC. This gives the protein CASSLYGDIKYF.